A selection of T cell receptor beta chains follows, all from one sample in a study of PD-L1 blockade in urothelial cancer. Clones were read by immunoSEQ multiplex PCR, and TCRdb kept only the in-frame ones, dropping some. The sample has fewer than 30,000 clones; roughly 84% are singletons. The sample consisted of PBMCs, taken around atezolizumab (anti-PD-L1) treatment. All receptors derive from a man in his 70s with urothelial cancer. Both conserved end residues are part of each CDR3. The D gene is left open where the match is weak. The size of a clone is reported for some rows only, either as once, few or many, or as a class for expanded clones.

>TRBJ1-1|TRBD1|TRBV11-2|few
CASSGQGSEAFF
TGTGCCAGCAGCGGACAGGGCTCTGAAGCTTTCTTT
>TRBJ1-1|-|TRBV2|-
CASSDVLNTEAFF
TGTGCCAGCAGTGACGTTCTGAACACTGAAGCTTTCTTT
>TRBJ1-2|TRBD1|TRBV10-3|-
CAISEPADRGGYGYTF
TGTGCCATCAGTGAGCCCGCCGACAGGGGCGGCTATGGCTACACCTTC
>TRBJ1-1|-|TRBV5-1|once
CASSLLGGGTEAFF
TGCGCCAGCAGCTTGTTGGGAGGTGGCACTGAAGCTTTCTTT
>TRBJ2-7|TRBD2|TRBV10-3|once
CAIKPLAGFSEQYF
TGTGCCATCAAGCCCCTAGCGGGATTTAGCGAGCAGTACTTC
>TRBJ2-5|TRBD1|TRBV19|-
CASRDRGVETQYF
TGTGCCAGCAGGGACAGGGGGGTGGAGACCCAGTACTTC
>TRBJ2-7|-|TRBV9|-
CASSLGRGAEQYF
TGTGCCAGCAGCCTAGGCCGGGGGGCAGAGCAGTACTTC
>TRBJ1-4|TRBD1|TRBV2|-
CASRVDRGTNEKLFF
TGTGCCAGCAGAGTCGACAGGGGAACTAATGAAAAACTGTTTTTT
>TRBJ1-4|-|TRBV6-1|-
CASMYGGREEKLFF
TGTGCCAGCATGTACGGGGGGCGCGAGGAAAAACTGTTTTTT
>TRBJ2-7|-|TRBV11-3|-
CASSLDLGERGGYEQYF
TGTGCCAGCAGCTTAGATCTCGGCGAGCGAGGCGGCTACGAGCAGTACTTC
>TRBJ1-2|-|TRBV6-1|-
CASIHAGREYGYTF
TGTGCCAGCATTCATGCGGGAAGGGAGTATGGCTACACCTTC
>TRBJ1-1|-|TRBV30|-
CAWSVLVPGGNTEAFF
TGTGCCTGGAGTGTTTTAGTCCCGGGGGGGAACACTGAAGCTTTCTTT
>TRBJ2-5|TRBD1|TRBV28|-
CASSSYFTGGKETQYF
TGTGCCAGCAGTTCCTATTTCACAGGGGGGAAAGAGACCCAGTACTTC
>TRBJ2-1|-|TRBV7-9|-
CASSYDNNDNEQFF
TGTGCCAGCAGCTATGACAACAACGACAATGAGCAGTTCTTC
>TRBJ2-7|TRBD2|TRBV9|-
CASSRTSGRSRIHEQYF
TGTGCCAGCAGCCGGACTAGCGGGAGGTCCCGGATCCACGAGCAGTACTTC
>TRBJ1-2|-|TRBV6-6|-
CASSYRGDGYTF
TGTGCCAGCAGTTACAGAGGCGATGGCTACACCTTC
>TRBJ1-1|TRBD1|TRBV6-1|-
CASSEGQGFMNTEAFF
TGTGCCAGCAGTGAGGGACAGGGGTTTATGAACACTGAAGCTTTCTTT
>TRBJ2-1|TRBD1|TRBV27|-
CASGETGENEQFF
TGTGCCAGCGGAGAGACAGGGGAGAATGAGCAGTTCTTC
>TRBJ2-3|-|TRBV5-1|-
CASSLRGGTGSDTQYF
TGCGCCAGCAGCTTGAGGGGCGGGACTGGATCCGATACGCAGTATTTT
>TRBJ1-4|-|TRBV19|-
CASSIAPPRYRASNEKLFF
TGTGCCAGTAGTATAGCCCCTCCTCGATACAGGGCGTCTAATGAAAAACTGTTTTTT
>TRBJ2-3|TRBD2|TRBV15|-
CATSRASGTVTDTQYF
TGTGCCACCAGCAGAGCAAGCGGGACGGTCACAGATACGCAGTATTTT
>TRBJ2-5|TRBD1|TRBV5-1|-
CASSLVPGTGDQETQYF
TGCGCCAGCAGCTTGGTACCCGGGACAGGGGACCAAGAGACCCAGTACTTC
>TRBJ1-4|TRBD1|TRBV5-1|-
CASSEGQGREKLFF
TGCGCCAGCAGCGAGGGACAGGGGCGTGAAAAACTGTTTTTT
>TRBJ1-5|-|TRBV4-2|-
CASSQAGDLSNQPQHF
TGTGCCAGCAGCCAAGCGGGGGACTTGAGCAATCAGCCCCAGCATTTT